The rows below give T cell receptor beta chains drawn from one sample of a study of blood T cell repertoires in COVID-19. The data were produced by immunoSEQ multiplex PCR, yet TCRdb's version contains in-frame clones alone and is incomplete. The sample lists approximately 300,000 clones, about 90% seen once, with around 5.9% in the top ten. The sequenced sample was PBMCs or T cells enriched from blood (not recorded which). The receptors here all came from a woman in her 30s who had recovered from COVID-19. Each CDR3 is given with its conserved first and last residue.

J gene: TRBJ1-5
V gene: TRBV7-9
CDR3 protein: CASSLGTGAGLHNQPQHF

J gene: TRBJ1-1
V gene: TRBV21-1
CDR3 protein: CASSLPGGNVAFF

J gene: TRBJ1-4
V gene: TRBV19
CDR3 protein: CASSPRTGGEKLFF

J gene: TRBJ2-3
V gene: TRBV9
CDR3 protein: CASSVGLGGPSTDTQYF

J gene: TRBJ1-4
V gene: TRBV20-1
CDR3 protein: CSASNGRGEKLFF

J gene: TRBJ2-7
V gene: TRBV12-2
CDR3 protein: CASRHQGNPHCEQYF

J gene: TRBJ1-1
V gene: TRBV30
CDR3 protein: CAWGKGGGTEAFF

J gene: TRBJ1-3
V gene: TRBV19
CDR3 protein: CASSMDNWSGNTIYF

J gene: TRBJ1-5
V gene: TRBV7-9
CDR3 protein: CASSLPGNQPQHF

J gene: TRBJ2-1
V gene: TRBV5-1
CDR3 protein: CASSTIPPWDRGYNEQFF